The text below deals with one T cell receptor (beta chain). Its antigen remains unknown. Method: immunoSEQ multiplex PCR; TCRdb's copy keeps in-frame clones and lacks some. The sample contains more than 90,000 clones, roughly 94% of which appear only once. The CDR3 runs to 17 residues. V was cut by 2 bases and J by 0 bases, with 14 bases left in between. Germline loops: CDR1 SGHVS, CDR2 FQNEAQ. These data come from a study of siplizumab effects on memory and regulatory T cells. Study results and limitations: Siplizumab cultures yielded proliferating Tregs whose suppressive function was not confirmed. Naive T cells were seen as more diverse than memory cells and as major alloresponse contributors.

V gene TRBV7-8 combines with J gene TRBJ1-5, with D unresolved. Input material: non-Treg CD4+ T cells sorted from blood. This clonotype was obtained from a human donor in good health. The CDR3 spells CASSLRRRGNSNQPQHF. The DNA for the CDR3 is TGTGCCAGCAGCTTAAGGAGGAGAGGGAATAGCAATCAGCCCCAGCATTTT.